These 27 T cell receptor beta chains originate from one sample sequenced in a study of shared clonotypes between healthy human individuals. Measured with immunoSEQ multiplex PCR; TCRdb has only the in-frame clones, and not every one. Of about 1 million clones in the sample, approximately 78% were seen once. The sequencing input was memory CD4+ T cells from PBMCs. Subset described: CD45RA-negative fraction. These receptors all stem from a man between 18 and 29 years old in good health. Some clones in this sample may be carry-over from other donors' samples.

The CDR3 nucleotides read TGTGCCAGCAGTATTGGGCCTAACTATGGCTACACCTTC. Translating gives CASSIGPNYGYTF. The gene calls are TRBV28 and TRBJ1-2; D is unclear. The CDR3 extends over 13 amino acids. Germline CDR1 is MDHEN and CDR2 is SYDVKM. The ends were cut back, 5 bases at V and 0 bases at J, with 7 bases in the middle.

The chain carries TRBV10-1 and TRBJ2-5; D is tentatively TRBD1 or TRBD2 (5 bases each). V was clipped by 8 bases and J by 7 bases, with 26 bases between them. The CDR3 runs to 16 residues. The germline gives CDR1 WNHNN, CDR2 SYGVQD (reference sequence). Here the CDR3 reads CASPGTRPVAGGTQYF. The DNA of the CDR3 is TGCGCCAGCCCCGGGACCAGGCCGGTCGCCGGTGGGACCCAGTACTTC.

V usage is TRBV7-2 and J usage is TRBJ2-3, with D unclear. There are 13 residues in the CDR3. Trimming took 0 bases from V and 2 from J, leaving 3 bases between them. In germline, CDR1 is SGHTA, CDR2 FQGNSA. CDR3 residues: CASSLATTDTQYF. The CDR3, as DNA: TGTGCCAGCAGCTTAGCGACCACAGATACGCAGTATTTT.

In its sample, this clone was seen once. The genes are TRBV2 and TRBJ1-2; D possibly corresponds to TRBD1 (6 bases). Trimming cost V 6 bases and J 6 bases, with 11 bases left between them. The germline CDR1 and CDR2 sequences are SNHLY and FYNNEI. The CDR3 extends over 12 amino acids. CDR3 nucleotides: TGTGCCAGCAGATACGAGGGGGATGGCTACACCTTC. It codes for CASRYEGDGYTF.

Here the CDR3 reads CASSPSRRNIETQYF. The CDR3 DNA reads as TGTGCCAGCAGTCCCAGTCGACGAAATATAGAGACCCAGTACTTC. The rearrangement joins TRBV28 to TRBJ2-5; no firm D call. The CDR3 consists of 15 residues. Germline V gene sequence: CDR1 MDHEN, CDR2 SYDVKM. V lost 5 bases and J 4 bases, leaving 17 bases between the germline ends.

The chain is built from TRBV6-5 and TRBJ2-7; D might be TRBD1 (5 bases). Germline assignment: CDR1 MNHEY and CDR2 SVGAGI. CDR3 size: 15 residues. Between the trimmed V and J ends, which lost 4 bases and 0 bases, there was a span of 13 bases. The CDR3, as DNA: TGTGCCAGCAGTTCCGACGGCAGGGTCTCCTACGAGCAGTACTTC. This sequence encodes CASSSDGRVSYEQYF.

The chain recombines TRBV28 with TRBJ1-3; D not resolved. CDR1 and CDR2 (germline): MDHEN, SYDVKM. Trimming took 3 bases from V and 9 from J, leaving 6 bases between them. CDR3 size: 11 residues. CDR3 sequence: CASSLWPTIYF. CDR3 in DNA: TGTGCCAGCAGTTTGTGGCCCACCATATATTTT.

Details on this clone: This CDR3 is also generated by other DNA sequences in the sample. This rearrangement joins TRBV18 to TRBJ1-1; 7 bases agree with TRBD1. The CDR3 is 13 residues long. With V trimmed by 4 bases and J by 3 bases, 2 bases remained unmatched. The germline V gene has CDR1 KGHSH and CDR2 LQKENI. DNA of the CDR3: TGTGCCAGCTCACAGGGGGCTGACACTGAAGCTTTCTTT. It encodes CASSQGADTEAFF.

This clone was seen a few times. This chain links TRBV19 with TRBJ1-5; D might be TRBD1 (5 bases). V lost 4 bases and J 1 base, leaving 17 bases between the germline ends. Germline CDR1 and CDR2: LNHDA and SQIVND (reference sequence). CDR3 size: 17 residues. The CDR3 DNA sequence: TGTGCCAGTAGTACCCGTCTGGGGGAATGGAGCAATCAGCCCCAGCATTTT. Translated, it gives CASSTRLGEWSNQPQHF. Variable domain in full (rest from reference TRBV19 and TRBJ1-5): DGGITQSPKYLFRKEGQNVTLSCEQNLNHDAMYWYRQDPGQGLRLIYYSQIVNDFQKGDIAEGYSVSREKKESFPLTVTSAQKNPTAFYLCASSTRLGEWSNQPQHFGDGTRLSIL.

This rearrangement joins TRBV28 to TRBJ1-2; D is undetermined. The V gene's germline CDR1 is MDHEN and CDR2 SYDVKM. The V end lost 6 bases, the J end lost 14 bases, and 19 bases lay between the germline ends. CDR3 length equals 12 residues. The CDR3 sequence is CASSLRTGGRTF. In nucleotides, the CDR3 is TGTGCCAGCAGCCTCAGGACGGGCGGGAGGACCTTC.

The chain links TRBV23-1 to TRBJ2-5; possibly TRBD1 or TRBD2 for D (6 bases each). TRBV23-1 is designated an ORF whose function remains uncertain. V was trimmed by 7 bases and J by 5 bases, leaving 23 bases between them. The CDR3 length is 16 residues. In nucleotides, the CDR3 is TGCGCCAGCACCGACGCACGGGGGCGGGTTGAGGAGACCCAGTACTTC. Encoded protein: CASTDARGRVEETQYF.

This clone was seen a single time. The J gene is TRBJ1-2, the V gene TRBV29-1; D not resolved. CDR3 length: 13 amino acids. Per germline, CDR1 SQVTM and CDR2 ANQGSEA. V was shortened by 3 bases and J by 5 bases, with 13 bases between the two germline ends. CDR3 sequence (DNA): TGCAGCGTTGAGGGGAGAATCGGATATGGCTACACCTTC. Encoded protein: CSVEGRIGYGYTF.

The chain joins TRBV5-1 to TRBJ1-2, with D possibly being TRBD1 (6 bases). Germline CDR1 reads SGHRS; CDR2 reads YFSETQ. The ends were cut back, 7 bases at V and 3 bases at J, with 16 bases in the middle. This CDR3 contains 14 residues. The CDR3, as DNA: TGCGCCAGCTCTACAGGGAAGCAAGACTATGGCTACACCTTC. Protein product: CASSTGKQDYGYTF.

This sequence joins TRBV6-4 and TRBJ2-7, with 9 bases lining up with TRBD2. The CDR3 sequence is 14 residues long. J lost 5 bases, V lost 6 bases, and 8 bases had no gene match. Germline CDR1 MRHNA, CDR2 SNTAGT. The CDR3 sequence: CASSNIAGANEQYF. In DNA form, the CDR3 reads TGTGCCAGCAGCAACATAGCGGGAGCTAACGAGCAGTACTTC.

The chain links TRBV30 to TRBJ1-4; D not resolved. Looked up from germline, CDR1 is GTSNPN and CDR2 is SVGIG (reference sequence). The CDR3 is 18 residues long. V gave up 0 bases and J gave up 0 bases, with 17 bases separating them. CDR3 coding DNA: TGTGCCTGGAGTGTACAATGGCAGCTCTTTGCAACTAATGAAAAACTGTTTTTT. Its translation: CAWSVQWQLFATNEKLFF.

CDR3 sequence (DNA): TGCGCCAGCAGCTTGGTGGGCTCGGGCAATGAGCAGTTCTTC. Residues: CASSLVGSGNEQFF. The rearrangement uses TRBV5-1 and TRBJ2-1; D is ambiguous. The CDR3 is made up of 14 amino acids. Germline assignment: CDR1 SGHRS and CDR2 YFSETQ. Trimming removed 0 bases from V and 6 bases from J, with 10 bases in between.

This clone was seen just once. The same CDR3 is also encoded by other DNA sequences in this sample. The chain uses TRBV7-2 and TRBJ2-3; 10 positions match TRBD2. The CDR3 length is 17 residues. The J segment lost 2 bases and the V segment lost 0 bases, leaving 5 bases of the junction unmatched. CDR1 SGHTA and CDR2 FQGNSA come from the germline V gene. For the CDR3, the DNA is TGTGCCAGCAGCTTAGCGTCACTAGCGGGAACCACAGATACGCAGTATTTT. Its protein product is CASSLASLAGTTDTQYF.

This clone was counted a few times. This sequence joins TRBV28 and TRBJ2-1; D is unresolved. Germline assignment: CDR1 MDHEN and CDR2 SYDVKM. The CDR3 is 16 residues long. With 6 bases removed from V and 1 base from J, the gap between germline ends came to 16 bases. DNA of the CDR3: TGTGCCAGCAGCCCCGTCGGGCGGAAATCCTACAATGAGCAGTTCTTC. Protein: CASSPVGRKSYNEQFF.

V usage is TRBV9 and J usage is TRBJ2-3, with 9 bases identical to TRBD2. J lost 5 bases, V lost 4 bases, and 11 bases had no gene match. The CDR3 is 16 amino acids. Germline lookup yields CDR1 SGDLS and CDR2 YYNGEE. The CDR3 protein is CASSPGGLAGVDTQYF. CDR3 in DNA: TGTGCCAGCAGCCCCGGGGGTTTAGCGGGAGTAGATACGCAGTATTTT.

The rearrangement joins TRBV6-4 to TRBJ2-3; no reliable D call. CDR3 length: 11 residues. V was shortened by 10 bases and J by 1 base, with 6 bases between the two germline ends. CDR1 MRHNA and CDR2 SNTAGT come from the germline V gene. CDR3 protein: CATKGTDTQYF. The CDR3 bases are TGTGCCACCAAGGGCACAGATACGCAGTATTTT.

CDR3 in amino acids: CASSFLTGMNTGELFF. CDR3 sequence (DNA): TGTGCCAGCAGCTTCCTTACCGGGATGAACACCGGGGAGCTGTTTTTT. This chain connects TRBV5-4 to TRBJ2-2, with D possibly matching TRBD2 (5 bases). Deletions cut 2 bases from V and 1 base from J, with 12 bases between. The CDR3 runs 16 residues. Germline CDR1 SGHNT, CDR2 YYREEE (reference sequence).

This clone has a handful of counts. The missing conserved phenylalanine or tryptophan at the end of this CDR3 makes a read error likely. It is unclear where the CDR3 begins or ends on the DNA, so no DNA is shown, and the CDR3 is as TCRdb lists it. The CDR3 sequence: CASSGTGTSPSI. This chain links TRBV25-1 with TRBJ1-2; no DNA check was done on the table's D call, TRBD1. CDR1 and CDR2 from the germline V gene are MGHDK and SYGVNS. The CDR3 adds up to 12 amino acids, both ends counted.

The V call is TRBV2, the J call TRBJ2-7, with 9 positions matching TRBD2. CDR1 SNHLY and CDR2 FYNNEI come from the germline V gene. With 8 bases clipped from V and 2 bases from J, the junction kept 16 bases outside the gene matches. The CDR3 totals 17 residues. The CDR3 loop is CASAIHPGLASPYEQYF. CDR3 nucleotides: TGTGCCAGCGCTATACATCCGGGACTAGCCTCTCCCTACGAGCAGTACTTC.

This chain links TRBV9 with TRBJ1-3; TRBD1 aligns across 11 bases. Germline CDR1 reads SGDLS; CDR2 reads YYNGEE. The V and J ends lost 3 bases and 3 bases, in that order; junction bases with no gene match: 5. This CDR3 region has 16 residues. Here the CDR3 DNA reads TGTGCCAGCAGCGCCGGGACAGGGGGAATTGGAAACACCATATATTTT. Translation: CASSAGTGGIGNTIYF.

The chain carries TRBV7-9 and TRBJ2-7; 7 nucleotides agree with TRBD1. Germline CDR1 reads SEHNR; CDR2 reads FQNEAQ (reference sequence). The CDR3 loop spans 13 amino acids. V dropped 1 base and J dropped 7; count of bases not matched to a gene: 4. This CDR3 is CASSLGAGGEQYF. The CDR3 coding sequence is TGTGCCAGCAGCTTAGGCGCAGGGGGAGAGCAGTACTTC.

A remark on this clone: Other nucleotide sequences from this sample produce the same CDR3. The chain's CDR3 is CASSFRGNYGYTF. CDR3 coding DNA: TGTGCCAGCAGTTTCAGGGGGAACTATGGCTACACCTTC. This chain uses TRBV28 with TRBJ1-2, with TRBD1 matching 7 bases. The trim removed 3 bases at V and 2 bases at J, leaving 0 bases unmatched. This CDR3 spans 13 amino acids. Germline assignment: CDR1 MDHEN and CDR2 SYDVKM.

The chain is built from TRBV5-1 and TRBJ1-1; the D gene is possibly TRBD1 (6 bases). Germline values: CDR1 SGHRS, CDR2 YFSETQ. V shed 0 bases and J shed 3 bases, with 9 bases lying between them. The CDR3 loop spans 14 amino acids. The CDR3 nucleotides read TGCGCCAGCAGCTTGGACAGGGCCGACACTGAAGCTTTCTTT. Protein: CASSLDRADTEAFF. The variable domain in full, completed from reference TRBV5-1 and TRBJ1-1, reads KAGVTQTPRYLIKTRGQQVTLSCSPISGHRSVSWYQQTPGQGLQFLFEYFSETQRNKGNFPGRFSGRQFSNSRSEMNVSTLELGDSALYLCASSLDRADTEAFFGQGTRLTVV.